What follows is one T cell receptor beta chain and its context. As yet, its antigen is unknown. The source of the sample is a study of blood T cells in healthy people across ages. As for the study in general: Template switching caught about one barcoded beta molecule for each two T cells.

Together with a sample-barcoded 5' primer, a J-beta primer mix was included in a second PCR lasting about 7 to 12 cycles. Each TCR beta cDNA got a 12-nucleotide random molecular identifier. TCRdb reprocessed the 5' RACE reads with MiXCR, giving one entry per CDR3 protein. The data show around 1.5 million distinct CDR3 sequences, about 35% seen once. The germline V gene encodes CDR1 ENHRY and CDR2 SYGVKD. Trimming pared 3 bases from V and 2 bases from J, leaving 11 bases between. This CDR3 spans 14 amino acids. Notes on the study in general: When set beside aged donors, long-lived donors presented more naive CD4+ cells and higher diversity. As age increased, TCR beta diversity per million T cells fell in a roughly linear fashion.

This TCR was sampled from a woman in her thirties in good health. The J gene is TRBJ2-7, the V gene TRBV10-3; the D gene is possibly TRBD1 (6 bases). Sequencing input: blood. The CDR3 reads CAISDRDTPYEQYF. The CDR3 DNA follows: TGTGCCATCAGTGACAGGGACACCCCCTACGAGCAGTACTTC.